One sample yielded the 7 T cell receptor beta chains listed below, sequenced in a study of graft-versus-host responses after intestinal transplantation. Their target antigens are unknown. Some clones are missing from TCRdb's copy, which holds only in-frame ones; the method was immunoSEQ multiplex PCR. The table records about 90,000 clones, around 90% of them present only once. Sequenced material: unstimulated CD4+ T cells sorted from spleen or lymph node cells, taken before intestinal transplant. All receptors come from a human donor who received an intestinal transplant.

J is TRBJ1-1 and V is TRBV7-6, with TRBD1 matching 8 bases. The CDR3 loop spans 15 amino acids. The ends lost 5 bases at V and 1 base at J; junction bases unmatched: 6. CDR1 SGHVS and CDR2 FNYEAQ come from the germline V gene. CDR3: CASSTFRGPNTEAFF. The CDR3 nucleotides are TGTGCCAGCAGCACGTTCAGGGGGCCGAACACTGAAGCTTTCTTT.

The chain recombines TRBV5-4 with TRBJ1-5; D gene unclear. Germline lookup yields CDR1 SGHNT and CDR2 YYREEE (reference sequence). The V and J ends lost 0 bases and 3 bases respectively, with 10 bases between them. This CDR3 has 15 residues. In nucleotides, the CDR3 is TGTGCCAGCAGCTTGGGACAAATCCTCAATCAGCCCCAGCATTTT. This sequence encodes CASSLGQILNQPQHF.

CDR3 in DNA: TGTGCCAGCAAAACTCCCGGGACAGGGTACCTGGCCGTGGTCAATGAGCAGTTCTTC. It translates to CASKTPGTGYLAVVNEQFF. The chain has TRBV28 and TRBJ2-1; 9 bases map to TRBD1. The V and J ends lost 7 bases and 6 bases, in that order; junction bases with no gene match: 22. CDR1 and CDR2 (germline): MDHEN, SYDVKM. CDR3 length: 19 residues.

Here the CDR3 reads CASMTGTSPLYGYTF. CDR3 DNA: TGCGCCAGCATGACCGGGACATCACCCCTCTACGGCTACACCTTC. V usage is TRBV5-1 and J usage is TRBJ1-2, with a weak D call TRBD1 (6 bases). The CDR3 length is 15 residues. In germline, CDR1 is SGHRS, CDR2 YFSETQ. Trimming removed 6 bases from V and 8 bases from J, with 23 bases in between.

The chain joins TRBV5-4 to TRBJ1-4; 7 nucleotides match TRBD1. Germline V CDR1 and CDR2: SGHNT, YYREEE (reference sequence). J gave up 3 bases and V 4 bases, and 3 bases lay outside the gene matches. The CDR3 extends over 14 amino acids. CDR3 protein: CASSPTGPNEKLFF. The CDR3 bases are TGTGCCAGCAGCCCGACAGGGCCTAATGAAAAACTGTTTTTT.

The CDR3 is CASSTPLGLAGYNEQFF. DNA for the CDR3: TGTGCCAGCAGTACCCCCTTGGGACTAGCGGGATACAATGAGCAGTTCTTC. The chain is built from TRBV28 and TRBJ2-1, with 13 positions matching TRBD2. CDR3 length: 17 amino acids. The germline V gene encodes CDR1 MDHEN and CDR2 SYDVKM. V lost 5 bases, J lost 4 bases, and 8 bases stayed unmatched.

Written as DNA, the CDR3 is TGCGCCAGCAGCTTGGAGGGACAGGGGGCTCGCGAGCAGTACTTC. Amino acid sequence: CASSLEGQGAREQYF. The chain recombines TRBV5-1 with TRBJ2-7, with 12 bases fitting TRBD1. V shed 0 bases, J shed 6 bases, and the junction held 4 bases outside the gene matches. This CDR3 is 15 amino acids long. Germline CDR1 is SGHRS and CDR2 is YFSETQ.